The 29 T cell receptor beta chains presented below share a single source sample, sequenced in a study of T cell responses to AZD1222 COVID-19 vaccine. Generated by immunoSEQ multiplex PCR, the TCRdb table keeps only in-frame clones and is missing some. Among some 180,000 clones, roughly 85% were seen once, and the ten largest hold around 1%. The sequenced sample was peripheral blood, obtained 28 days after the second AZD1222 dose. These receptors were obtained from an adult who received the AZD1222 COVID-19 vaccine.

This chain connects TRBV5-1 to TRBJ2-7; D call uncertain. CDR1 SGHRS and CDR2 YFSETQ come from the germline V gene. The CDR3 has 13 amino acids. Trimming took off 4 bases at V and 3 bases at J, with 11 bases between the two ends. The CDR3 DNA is TGCGCCAGCAGCCCGGTTGGCGGCTACGAGCAGTACTTC. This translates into CASSPVGGYEQYF. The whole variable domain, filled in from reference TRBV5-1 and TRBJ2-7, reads KAGVTQTPRYLIKTRGQQVTLSCSPISGHRSVSWYQQTPGQGLQFLFEYFSETQRNKGNFPGRFSGRQFSNSRSEMNVSTLELGDSALYLCASSPVGGYEQYFGPGTRLTVT.

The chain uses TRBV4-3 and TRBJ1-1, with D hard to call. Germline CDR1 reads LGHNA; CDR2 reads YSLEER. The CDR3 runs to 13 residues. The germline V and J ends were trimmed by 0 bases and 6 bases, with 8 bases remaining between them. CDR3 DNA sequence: TGCGCCAGCAGCCAAGATCCGCAATCTGAAGCTTTCTTT. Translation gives CASSQDPQSEAFF.

The CDR3 protein is CASSWGGQGRSYEQYF. In DNA form, the CDR3 reads TGTGCCAGCAGTTGGGGAGGACAGGGCCGCTCCTACGAGCAGTACTTC. The rearrangement links TRBV28 to TRBJ2-7, with TRBD1 identical over 8 bases. This CDR3 spans 16 amino acids. The J segment lost 0 bases and the V segment lost 4 bases, leaving 8 bases of the junction unmatched. Germline V gives CDR1 MDHEN, CDR2 SYDVKM.

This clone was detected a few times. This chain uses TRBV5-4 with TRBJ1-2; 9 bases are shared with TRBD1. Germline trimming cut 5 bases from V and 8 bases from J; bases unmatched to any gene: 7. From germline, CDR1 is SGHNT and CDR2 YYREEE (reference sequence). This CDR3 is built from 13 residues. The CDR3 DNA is TGTGCCAGCAGATTCGGACAGGGGAGAGGCTACACCTTC. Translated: CASRFGQGRGYTF.

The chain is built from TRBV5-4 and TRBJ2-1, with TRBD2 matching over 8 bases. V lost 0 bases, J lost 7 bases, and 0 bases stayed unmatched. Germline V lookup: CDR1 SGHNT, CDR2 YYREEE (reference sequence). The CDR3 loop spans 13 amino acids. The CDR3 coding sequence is TGTGCCAGCAGCTTGGCGGGGGGGAATGAGCAGTTCTTC. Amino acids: CASSLAGGNEQFF.

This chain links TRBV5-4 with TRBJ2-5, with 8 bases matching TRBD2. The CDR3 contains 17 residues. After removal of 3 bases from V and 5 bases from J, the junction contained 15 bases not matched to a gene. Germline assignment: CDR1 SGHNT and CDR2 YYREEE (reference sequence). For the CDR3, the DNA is TGTGCCAGCAGCTATGGCGGGGGGCGGGGGAGGCCGGAGACCCAGTACTTC. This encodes CASSYGGGRGRPETQYF.

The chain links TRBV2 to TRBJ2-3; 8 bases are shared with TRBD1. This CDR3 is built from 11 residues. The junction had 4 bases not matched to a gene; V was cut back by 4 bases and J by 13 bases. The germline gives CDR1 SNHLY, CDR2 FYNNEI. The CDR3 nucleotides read TGTGCCAGCAGTGTCCAGGGGGCTAAGTATTTT. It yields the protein CASSVQGAKYF.

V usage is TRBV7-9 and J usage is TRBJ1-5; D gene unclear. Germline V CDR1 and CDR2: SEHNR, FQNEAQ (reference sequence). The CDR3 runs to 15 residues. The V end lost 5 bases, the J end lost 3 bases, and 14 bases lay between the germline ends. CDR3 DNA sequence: TGTGCCAGCAGCCCGAGGACCAGCCACAATCAGCCCCAGCATTTT. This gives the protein CASSPRTSHNQPQHF.

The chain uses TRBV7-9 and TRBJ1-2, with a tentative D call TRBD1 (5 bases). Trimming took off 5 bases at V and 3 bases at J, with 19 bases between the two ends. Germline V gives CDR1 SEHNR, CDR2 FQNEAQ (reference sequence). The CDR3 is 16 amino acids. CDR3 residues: CASSTSDSFRYYGYTF. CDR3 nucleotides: TGTGCCAGCAGCACCTCCGACAGTTTTCGGTACTATGGCTACACCTTC.

Here the CDR3 reads CASTPGQGGADTQYF. For the CDR3, the DNA is TGTGCCAGCACCCCCGGACAGGGAGGGGCAGATACGCAGTATTTT. V usage is TRBV6-5 and J usage is TRBJ2-3; perhaps TRBD1 as D (8 bases). The germline V gene encodes CDR1 MNHEY and CDR2 SVGAGI. The V end lost 7 bases, the J end lost 4 bases, and 18 bases lay between the germline ends. The CDR3 covers 15 residues.

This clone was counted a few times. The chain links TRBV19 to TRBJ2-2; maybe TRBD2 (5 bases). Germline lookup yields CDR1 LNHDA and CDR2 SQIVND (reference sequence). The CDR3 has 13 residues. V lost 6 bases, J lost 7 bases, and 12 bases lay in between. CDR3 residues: CASSMIDYGELFF. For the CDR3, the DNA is TGTGCCAGTAGCATGATAGACTACGGGGAGCTGTTTTTT.

DNA for the CDR3: TGCAGTGCCATTAACACTGAAGCTTTCTTT. Its translation is CSAINTEAFF. The chain carries TRBV20-1 and TRBJ1-1; D remains ambiguous. Germline-derived CDR1 and CDR2 are DFQATT and SNEGSKA (reference sequence). V was pared by 6 bases and J by 2 bases, with 4 bases between. The CDR3 length is 10 residues.

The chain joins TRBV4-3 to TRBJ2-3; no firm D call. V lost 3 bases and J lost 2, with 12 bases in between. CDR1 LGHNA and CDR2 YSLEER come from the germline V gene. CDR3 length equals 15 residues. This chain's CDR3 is CASSQVRQITDTQYF. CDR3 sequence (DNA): TGCGCCAGCAGCCAGGTCCGGCAGATCACAGATACGCAGTATTTT.

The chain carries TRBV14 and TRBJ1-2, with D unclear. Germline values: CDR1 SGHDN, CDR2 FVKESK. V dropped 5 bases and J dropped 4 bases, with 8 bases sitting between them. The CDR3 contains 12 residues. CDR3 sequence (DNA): TGTGCCAGCAGCTTAGACACCTATGGCTACACCTTC. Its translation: CASSLDTYGYTF.

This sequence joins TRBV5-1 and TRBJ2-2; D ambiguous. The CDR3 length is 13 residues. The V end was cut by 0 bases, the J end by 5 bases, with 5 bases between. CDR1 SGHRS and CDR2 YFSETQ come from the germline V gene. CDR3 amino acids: CASSLGPTGELFF. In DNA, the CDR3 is TGCGCCAGCAGCTTGGGTCCGACCGGGGAGCTGTTTTTT. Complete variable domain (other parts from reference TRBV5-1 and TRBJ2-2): KAGVTQTPRYLIKTRGQQVTLSCSPISGHRSVSWYQQTPGQGLQFLFEYFSETQRNKGNFPGRFSGRQFSNSRSEMNVSTLELGDSALYLCASSLGPTGELFFGEGSRLTVL.

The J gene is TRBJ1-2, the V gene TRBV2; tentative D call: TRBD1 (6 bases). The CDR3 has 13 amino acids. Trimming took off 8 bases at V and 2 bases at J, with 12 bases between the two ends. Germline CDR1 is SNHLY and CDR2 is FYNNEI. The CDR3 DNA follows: TGTGCCAGCCGGGAAACAGGGAACTATGGCTACACCTTC. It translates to CASRETGNYGYTF.

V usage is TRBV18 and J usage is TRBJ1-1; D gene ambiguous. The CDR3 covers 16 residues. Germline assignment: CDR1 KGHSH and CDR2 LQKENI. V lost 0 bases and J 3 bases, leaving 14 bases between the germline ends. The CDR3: CASSPPGSSSYTEAFF. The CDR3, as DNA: TGTGCCAGCTCACCACCGGGCAGTTCCTCGTACACTGAAGCTTTCTTT.

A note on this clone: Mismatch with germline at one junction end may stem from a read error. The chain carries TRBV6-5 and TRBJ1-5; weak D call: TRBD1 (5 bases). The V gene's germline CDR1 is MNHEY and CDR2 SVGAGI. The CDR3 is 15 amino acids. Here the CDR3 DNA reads TGTGCCAGCAGTTACGCTGGACAAGGGTTTCAGGCCCAGCATTTT. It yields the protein CASSYAGQGFQAQHF.

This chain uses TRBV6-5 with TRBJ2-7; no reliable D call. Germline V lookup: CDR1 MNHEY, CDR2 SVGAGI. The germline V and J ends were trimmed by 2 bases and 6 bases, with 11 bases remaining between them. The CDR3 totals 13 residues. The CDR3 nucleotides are TGTGCCAGCAGTTACGTTCCGGATGGCGAGCAGTACTTC. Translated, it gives CASSYVPDGEQYF.

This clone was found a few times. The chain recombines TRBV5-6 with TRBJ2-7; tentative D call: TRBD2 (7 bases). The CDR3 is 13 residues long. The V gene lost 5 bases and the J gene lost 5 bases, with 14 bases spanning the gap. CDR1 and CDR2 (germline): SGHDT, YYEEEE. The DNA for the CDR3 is TGTGCCAGCAGTTCCCAGGGGAGGGACGAGCAGTACTTC. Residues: CASSSQGRDEQYF.

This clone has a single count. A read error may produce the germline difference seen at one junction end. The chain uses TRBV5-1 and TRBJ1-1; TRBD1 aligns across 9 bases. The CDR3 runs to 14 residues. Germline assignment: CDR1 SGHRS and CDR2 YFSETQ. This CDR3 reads CTSSLDRGNTEAFF. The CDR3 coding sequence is TGCACCAGCAGCCTGGACAGGGGGAACACTGAAGCTTTCTTT.

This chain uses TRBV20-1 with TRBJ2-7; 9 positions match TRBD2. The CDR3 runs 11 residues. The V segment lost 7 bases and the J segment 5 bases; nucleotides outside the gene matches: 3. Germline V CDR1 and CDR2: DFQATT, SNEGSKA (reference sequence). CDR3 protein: CSVTSGHEQYF. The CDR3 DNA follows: TGCAGTGTAACTAGCGGGCACGAGCAGTACTTC.

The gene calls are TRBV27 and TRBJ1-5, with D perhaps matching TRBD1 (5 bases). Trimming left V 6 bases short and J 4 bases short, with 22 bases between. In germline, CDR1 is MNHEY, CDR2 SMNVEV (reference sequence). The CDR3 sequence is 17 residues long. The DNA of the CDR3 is TGTGCCAGCAGCCTAGACAGAAACCCCGGCAGAAATCAGCCCCAGCATTTT. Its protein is CASSLDRNPGRNQPQHF.

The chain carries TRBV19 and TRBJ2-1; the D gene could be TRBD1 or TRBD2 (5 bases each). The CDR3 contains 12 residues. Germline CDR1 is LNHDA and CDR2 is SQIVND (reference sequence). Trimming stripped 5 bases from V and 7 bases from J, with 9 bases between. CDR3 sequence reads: CASSAGTNEQFF. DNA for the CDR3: TGTGCCAGTAGTGCCGGGACGAATGAGCAGTTCTTC. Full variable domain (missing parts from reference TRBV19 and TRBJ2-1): DGGITQSPKYLFRKEGQNVTLSCEQNLNHDAMYWYRQDPGQGLRLIYYSQIVNDFQKGDIAEGYSVSREKKESFPLTVTSAQKNPTAFYLCASSAGTNEQFFGPGTRLTVL.

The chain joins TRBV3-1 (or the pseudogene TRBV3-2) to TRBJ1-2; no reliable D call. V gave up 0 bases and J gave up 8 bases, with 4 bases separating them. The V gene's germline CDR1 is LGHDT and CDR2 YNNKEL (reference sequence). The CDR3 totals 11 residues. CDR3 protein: CASSQDRGYTF. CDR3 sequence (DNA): TGTGCCAGCAGCCAAGATCGGGGCTACACCTTC.

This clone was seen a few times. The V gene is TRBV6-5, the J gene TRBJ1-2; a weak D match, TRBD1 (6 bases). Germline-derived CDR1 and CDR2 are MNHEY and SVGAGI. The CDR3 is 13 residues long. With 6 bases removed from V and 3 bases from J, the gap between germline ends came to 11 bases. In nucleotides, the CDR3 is TGTGCCAGCAGCCGAGGGGGTGACTATGGCTACACCTTC. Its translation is CASSRGGDYGYTF.

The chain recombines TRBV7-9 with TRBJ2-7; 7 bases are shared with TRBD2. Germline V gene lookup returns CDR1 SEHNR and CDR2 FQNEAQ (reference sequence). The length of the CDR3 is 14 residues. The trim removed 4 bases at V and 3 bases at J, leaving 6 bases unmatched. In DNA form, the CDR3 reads TGTGCCAGCAGCTCCTCCGGGGGGAGCTACGAGCAGTACTTC. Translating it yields CASSSSGGSYEQYF. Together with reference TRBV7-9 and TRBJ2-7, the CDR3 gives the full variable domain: DTGVSQNPRHKITKRGQNVTFRCDPISEHNRLYWYRQTLGQGPEFLTYFQNEAQLEKSRLLSDRFSAERPKGSFSTLEIQRTEQGDSAMYLCASSSSGGSYEQYFGPGTRLTVT.

CDR3: CASSSRTSLYEQYF. The CDR3 nucleotides are TGTGCCAGCAGCTCCCGGACATCCCTCTACGAGCAGTACTTC. The chain recombines TRBV3-1 (or the pseudogene TRBV3-2) with TRBJ2-7; tentative D call: TRBD1 (5 bases). This CDR3 is 14 amino acids long. Between the trimmed V and J ends, which lost 5 bases and 3 bases, there was a span of 14 bases. Germline V gives CDR1 LGHDT, CDR2 YNNKEL (reference sequence).

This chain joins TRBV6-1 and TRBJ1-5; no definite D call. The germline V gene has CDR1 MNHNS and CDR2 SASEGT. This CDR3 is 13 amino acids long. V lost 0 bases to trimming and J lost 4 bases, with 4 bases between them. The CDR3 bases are TGTGCCAGCAGTGAAGCTGCGAATCAGCCCCAGCATTTT. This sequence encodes CASSEAANQPQHF.